This entry features one T cell receptor beta chain sequence. Clones were sequenced by immunoSEQ multiplex PCR, and TCRdb holds only the in-frame ones, with some missing. The sample includes over 75,000 clones, roughly 87% of them seen just once. These data are taken from a study of T cell responses to AZD1222 COVID-19 vaccine. Germline V gene lookup returns CDR1 SEHNR and CDR2 FQNEAQ (reference sequence). Trimming stripped 0 bases from V and 0 bases from J, with 5 bases between. The CDR3 consists of 14 residues. The sample consisted of peripheral blood, taken 28 days after the second AZD1222 dose. The TCR sequence derives from an adult who received the AZD1222 COVID-19 vaccine. This chain links TRBV7-9 with TRBJ1-1; no clear D gene. CDR3 in DNA: TGTGCCAGCAGCTTAGCTGGCGTGAACACTGAAGCTTTCTTT. Translated: CASSLAGVNTEAFF.